This is a list of T cell receptor beta chains from one sample in a study of T-cell reconstitution after alpha-beta-depleted transplantation in children. Each CDR3 protein is one row after TCRdb ran MiXCR on the PCR reads. The sample has approximately 350,000 distinct CDR3 sequences, about an eighth seen once. The material sequenced was PBMCs, taken from the stem cell graft. The receptor set was obtained from a human donor who donated a stem cell graft to a child with Fanconi anemia. The CDR3 runs from the conserved cysteine through the conserved F or W. D genes are given only for firm matches. Only part of the rows carry a size: once, few, many, or a class if the clone is expanded.

j_call clone_size v_call d_call cdr3_aa cdr3_nt
TRBJ2-1 - TRBV7-9 TRBD2 CASSPRGVSYNEQFF TGTGCCAGCAGCCCGCGGGGGGTCTCCTACAATGAGCAGTTCTTC
TRBJ1-1 few TRBV4-2 TRBD1 CASSQRQGMNTEAFF TGTGCCAGCAGCCAAAGACAGGGCATGAACACTGAAGCTTTCTTT
TRBJ2-7 - TRBV29-1 - CSVGGRSSYEQYF TGCAGCGTTGGGGGGAGGAGCTCCTACGAGCAGTACTTC
TRBJ2-1 - TRBV28 - CASSLEDQGEFF TGTGCCAGCAGTTTAGAGGACCAGGGTGAGTTCTTC
TRBJ1-2 few TRBV6-1 TRBD1 CASSADRTQYGYTF TGTGCCAGCAGTGCGGACAGGACTCAATATGGCTACACCTTC
TRBJ2-5 many TRBV29-1 - CSVLGEGETQYF TGCAGCGTTCTCGGGGAAGGAGAGACCCAGTACTTC
TRBJ2-2 few TRBV19 TRBD2 CASRKTAGPANTGELFF TGTGCCAGTAGGAAGACAGCGGGGCCCGCGAACACCGGGGAGCTGTTTTTT
TRBJ1-2 few TRBV7-9 - CASSSVNYGYTF TGTGCCAGCAGCTCGGTCAACTATGGCTACACCTTC
TRBJ1-1 - TRBV12-3/TRBV12-4 TRBD1 CASRGTGETEAFF TGTGCCAGCAGAGGGACAGGGGAAACTGAAGCTTTCTTT
TRBJ2-2 few TRBV7-2 - CASSRDRRAGELFF TGTGCCAGCAGCCGAGACAGGCGTGCGGGGGAGCTGTTTTTT
TRBJ1-5 - TRBV6-1 - CASSDGDYQPQHF TGTGCCAGCAGCGACGGGGATTATCAGCCCCAGCATTTT
TRBJ2-1 many TRBV5-1 - CASARLAAGGDEQFF TGCGCCAGTGCCAGGTTAGCGGCAGGTGGTGATGAGCAGTTCTTC
TRBJ2-5 many TRBV29-1 TRBD1 CSVLGQGKRTQYF TGCAGCGTGCTAGGACAGGGGAAGAGGACCCAGTACTTC
TRBJ2-1 few TRBV7-2 - CASSLADRTQFNNEQFF TGTGCCAGCAGCTTAGCGGACCGAACCCAATTTAACAATGAGCAGTTCTTC
TRBJ1-2 - TRBV6-2/TRBV6-3 - CASSSTTDYGYTF TGTGCCAGCAGTTCTACGACGGATTATGGCTACACCTTC
TRBJ2-3 - TRBV4-3 - CASSQEDVGRQRGFAQYF TGCGCCAGCAGCCAAGAGGATGTGGGTCGGCAGCGTGGATTCGCGCAGTATTTT
TRBJ2-3 - TRBV20-1 - CSARDHRGYTDTQYF TGCAGTGCTAGAGATCACCGGGGCTACACAGATACGCAGTATTTT
TRBJ2-7 - TRBV19 - CASSITSRGSYEQYF TGTGCCAGTAGTATAACCTCAAGGGGTTCCTACGAGCAGTACTTC
TRBJ2-5 few TRBV19 - CASSTDRQETQYF TGTGCCAGTAGTACCGACAGACAAGAGACCCAGTACTTC
TRBJ1-1 many TRBV6-2/TRBV6-3 - CASSLRAENTEAFF TGTGCCAGCTCCTTGAGGGCGGAGAACACTGAAGCTTTCTTT
TRBJ1-4 - TRBV6-1 - CASSEETFVEKLFF TGTGCCAGCAGTGAAGAGACATTTGTAGAAAAACTGTTTTTT
TRBJ2-1 few TRBV6-1 TRBD2 CASSGQGGGYNEQFF TGTGCCAGTTCCGGGCAGGGCGGGGGTTACAATGAGCAGTTCTTC